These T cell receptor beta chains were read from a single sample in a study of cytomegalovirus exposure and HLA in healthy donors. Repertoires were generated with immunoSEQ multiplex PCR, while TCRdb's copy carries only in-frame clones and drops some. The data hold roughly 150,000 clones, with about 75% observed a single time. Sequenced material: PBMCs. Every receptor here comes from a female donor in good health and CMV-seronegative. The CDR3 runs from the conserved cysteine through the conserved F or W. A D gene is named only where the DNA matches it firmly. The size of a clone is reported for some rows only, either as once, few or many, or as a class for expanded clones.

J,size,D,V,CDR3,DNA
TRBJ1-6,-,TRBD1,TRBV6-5,CASSYSTRGQGSPLHF,TGTGCCAGCAGTTACTCGACCAGGGGGCAGGGTTCACCCCTCCACTTT
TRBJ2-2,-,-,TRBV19,CASSISSPGELFF,TGTGCCAGTAGTATTTCTAGCCCCGGGGAGCTGTTTTTT
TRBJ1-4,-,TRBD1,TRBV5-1,CASSSGTERTTNEKLFF,TGCGCCAGCAGCTCCGGGACAGAAAGAACAACTAATGAAAAACTGTTTTTT
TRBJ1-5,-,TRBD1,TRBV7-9,CASKGTDHQPQHF,TGTGCCAGCAAAGGGACAGACCATCAGCCCCAGCATTTT
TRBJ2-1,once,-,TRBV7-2,CASSQSGRNNEQFF,TGTGCCAGCAGCCAAAGCGGACGCAACAATGAGCAGTTCTTC
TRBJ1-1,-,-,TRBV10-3,CAISESVAGAFF,TGTGCCATCAGTGAGTCGGTGGCGGGGGCTTTCTTT
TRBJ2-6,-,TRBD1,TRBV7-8,CASSLGGGTGGTGANVLTF,TGTGCCAGCAGCTTAGGAGGGGGCACAGGGGGCACTGGGGCCAACGTCCTGACTTTC
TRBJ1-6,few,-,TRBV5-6,CASTLGTKNSPLHF,TGTGCCAGCACCCTGGGGACTAAAAATTCACCCCTCCACTTT
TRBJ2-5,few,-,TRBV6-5,CASSYGRGSQETQYF,TGTGCCAGCAGTTACGGGCGGGGATCTCAAGAGACCCAGTACTTC
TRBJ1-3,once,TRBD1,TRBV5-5,CASSPDRGFGNTIYF,TGTGCCAGCAGCCCCGACAGGGGTTTTGGAAACACCATATATTTT
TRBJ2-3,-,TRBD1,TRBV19,CASSTRPGTADTQYF,TGTGCCAGTAGTACCCGGCCCGGGACAGCAGATACGCAGTATTTT
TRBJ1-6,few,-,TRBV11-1,CASSGDRFNSPLHF,TGTGCCAGCAGCGGCGACAGGTTCAATTCACCCCTCCACTTT
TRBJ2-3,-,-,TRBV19,CASSMGTSTDTQYF,TGTGCCAGTAGTATGGGGACTAGCACAGATACGCAGTATTTT
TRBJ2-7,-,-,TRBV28,CASSLGSTYEQYF,TGTGCCAGCAGTTTGGGCAGCACCTACGAGCAGTACTTC
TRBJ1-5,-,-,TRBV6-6,CASSYSAGKNQPQHF,TGTGCCAGCAGTTACAGTGCGGGGAAGAATCAGCCCCAGCATTTT
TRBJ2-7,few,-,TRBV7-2,CASSLGPPGDRGYEQYF,TGTGCCAGCAGCTTAGGACCCCCGGGGGACAGAGGGTACGAGCAGTACTTC
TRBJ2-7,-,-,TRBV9,CASSVAAGYAYEQYF,TGTGCCAGCAGCGTAGCGGCGGGCTACGCCTACGAGCAGTACTTC
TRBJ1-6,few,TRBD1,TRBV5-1,CASSFRDSLNSPLHF,TGCGCCAGCAGCTTCCGGGACAGTCTTAATTCACCCCTCCACTTT
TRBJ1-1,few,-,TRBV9,CASSVVTQGVDEAFF,TGTGCCAGCAGCGTTGTGACCCAGGGTGTGGATGAAGCTTTCTTT
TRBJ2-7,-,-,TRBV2,CASSVLSGVSYEQYF,TGTGCCAGCAGTGTCCTGTCGGGAGTATCATACGAGCAGTACTTC
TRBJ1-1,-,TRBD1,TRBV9,CASSVGQGEWGTEAFF,TGTGCCAGCAGCGTGGGACAGGGCGAGTGGGGCACTGAAGCCTTCTTT
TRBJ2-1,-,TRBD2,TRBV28,CASSGDAGTSVPYNEQFF,TGTGCCAGCAGCGGGGACGCCGGGACTAGCGTTCCATACAATGAGCAGTTCTTC
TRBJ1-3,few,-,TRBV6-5,CASSYEYLGNTIYF,TGTGCCAGCAGTTACGAGTACTTAGGAAACACCATATATTTT
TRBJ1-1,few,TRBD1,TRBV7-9,CASSAGRDSNTEAFF,TGTGCCAGCAGCGCGGGCCGGGACAGCAACACTGAAGCTTTCTTT
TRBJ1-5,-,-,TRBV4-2,CASSQEGPNQPQHF,TGTGCCAGCAGCCAAGAGGGGCCCAATCAGCCCCAGCATTTT
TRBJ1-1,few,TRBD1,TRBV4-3,CASSQDPTGEGTEAFF,TGCGCCAGCAGCCAAGACCCGACAGGGGAGGGCACTGAAGCTTTCTTT
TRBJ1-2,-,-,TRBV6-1,CAAGGGNGYTF,TGTGCCGCGGGTGGGGGGAATGGCTACACCTTC
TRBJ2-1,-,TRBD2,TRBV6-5,CASSSASGVAFNEQFF,TGTGCCAGCAGTTCGGCTAGCGGGGTCGCATTCAATGAGCAGTTCTTC
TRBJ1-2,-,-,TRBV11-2,CASSLARLANYGYTF,TGTGCCAGCAGCCTGGCCCGGCTAGCTAACTATGGCTACACCTTC
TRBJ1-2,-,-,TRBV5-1,CASSLGSVASYGYTF,TGCGCCAGCAGCTTGGGGTCTGTAGCCTCCTATGGCTACACCTTC
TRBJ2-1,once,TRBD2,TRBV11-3,CASSSTGTSGRAGQFF,TGTGCCAGCAGTTCCACCGGGACTAGCGGGAGGGCCGGGCAGTTCTTC
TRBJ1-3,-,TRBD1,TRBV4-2,CASSQDWRGPGNTIYF,TGTGCCAGCAGCCAAGATTGGAGGGGGCCGGGAAACACCATATATTTT
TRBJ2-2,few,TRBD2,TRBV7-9,CASSGAGGGTGELFF,TGTGCCAGCAGCGGAGCGGGGGGGGGCACCGGGGAGCTGTTTTTT
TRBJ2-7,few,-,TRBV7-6,CASSLGPGYEQYF,TGTGCCAGCAGCTTAGGCCCGGGCTACGAGCAGTACTTC
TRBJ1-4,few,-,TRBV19,CASSILGQGQEKLFF,TGTGCCAGTAGTATACTGGGGCAGGGGCAAGAAAAACTGTTTTTT
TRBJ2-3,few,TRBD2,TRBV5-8,CASSLGRLAGTTDTQYF,TGTGCCAGCAGCTTGGGGAGGCTAGCGGGGACCACAGATACGCAGTATTTT
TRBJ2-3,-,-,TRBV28,CASRGTSTYTQYF,TGTGCCAGCAGGGGCACCAGCACATATACGCAGTATTTT
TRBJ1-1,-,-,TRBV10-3,CAIRHGGLTEAFF,TGTGCCATCAGGCACGGGGGTCTCACTGAAGCTTTCTTT
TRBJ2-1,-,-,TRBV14,CASSQAASLLIEQFF,TGTGCCAGCAGCCAAGCAGCGAGCTTACTCATTGAGCAGTTCTTC
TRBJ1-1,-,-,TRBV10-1,CAGNRAVNTEAFF,TGCGCCGGTAACAGGGCGGTTAACACTGAAGCTTTCTTT
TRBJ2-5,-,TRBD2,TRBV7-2,CASSLAGKETQYF,TGTGCCAGCAGTCTAGCGGGGAAAGAGACCCAGTACTTC
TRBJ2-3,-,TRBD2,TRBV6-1,CASSEPGGGLGDTQYF,TGTGCCAGCAGTGAGCCGGGAGGTGGGTTGGGAGATACGCAGTATTTT
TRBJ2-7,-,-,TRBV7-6,CASSSERGGASYEQYF,TGTGCCAGCAGCTCTGAACGGGGCGGGGCATCCTACGAGCAGTACTTC
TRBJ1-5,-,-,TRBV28,CASRFLPGVPNNQPQHF,TGTGCCAGCAGATTTCTCCCAGGGGTCCCCAACAATCAGCCCCAGCATTTT